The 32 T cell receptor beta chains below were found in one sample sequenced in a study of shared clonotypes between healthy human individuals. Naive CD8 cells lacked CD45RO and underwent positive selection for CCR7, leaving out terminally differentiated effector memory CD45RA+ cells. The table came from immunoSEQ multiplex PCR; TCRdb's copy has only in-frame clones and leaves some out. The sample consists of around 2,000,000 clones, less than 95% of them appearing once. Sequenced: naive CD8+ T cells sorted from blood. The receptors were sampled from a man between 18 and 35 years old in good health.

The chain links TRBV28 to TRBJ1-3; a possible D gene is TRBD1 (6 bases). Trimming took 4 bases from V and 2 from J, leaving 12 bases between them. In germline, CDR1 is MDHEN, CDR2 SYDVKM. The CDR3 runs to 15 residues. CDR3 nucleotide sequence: TGTGCCAGCAGTTCGCCTACAGGGCCTGGAAACACCATATATTTT. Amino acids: CASSSPTGPGNTIYF.

CDR3 sequence: CASSLAGNGDYEQYF. The CDR3, as DNA: TGCGCCAGCAGCTTGGCCGGGAATGGCGACTACGAGCAGTACTTC. This sequence joins TRBV5-1 and TRBJ2-7; weak D call: TRBD2 (5 bases). There are 15 residues in the CDR3. Trimming shortened V by 0 bases and J by 3 bases, and 13 bases separated the two germline ends. Looked up from germline, CDR1 is SGHRS and CDR2 is YFSETQ.

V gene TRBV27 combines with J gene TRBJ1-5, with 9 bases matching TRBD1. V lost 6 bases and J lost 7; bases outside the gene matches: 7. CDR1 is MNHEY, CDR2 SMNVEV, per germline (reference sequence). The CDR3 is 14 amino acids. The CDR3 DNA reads TGTGCCAGCAGGTCCGGGACAGGGAACCAGCCCCAGCATTTT. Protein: CASRSGTGNQPQHF.

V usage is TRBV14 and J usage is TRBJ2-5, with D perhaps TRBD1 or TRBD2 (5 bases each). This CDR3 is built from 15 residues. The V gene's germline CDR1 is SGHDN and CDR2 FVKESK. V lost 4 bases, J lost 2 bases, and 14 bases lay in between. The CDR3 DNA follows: TGTGCCAGCAGCCCCTCGGGGCTGCTACAAGAGACCCAGTACTTC. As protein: CASSPSGLLQETQYF. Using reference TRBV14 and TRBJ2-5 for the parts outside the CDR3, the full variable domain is EAGVTQFPSHSVIEKGQTVTLRCDPISGHDNLYWYRRVMGKEIKFLLHFVKESKQDESGMPNNRFLAERTGGTYSTLKVQPAELEDSGVYFCASSPSGLLQETQYFGPGTRLLVL.

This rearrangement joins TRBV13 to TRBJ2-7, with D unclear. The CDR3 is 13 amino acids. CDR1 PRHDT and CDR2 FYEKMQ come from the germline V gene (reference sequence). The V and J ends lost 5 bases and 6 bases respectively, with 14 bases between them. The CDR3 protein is CASSLKGPLEQYF. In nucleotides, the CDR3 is TGTGCCAGCAGCCTAAAAGGTCCGCTCGAGCAGTACTTC.

CDR3 sequence reads: CATSREGLGYNEQFF. CDR3 sequence (DNA): TGTGCCACCAGCAGAGAAGGGCTAGGCTACAATGAGCAGTTCTTC. The chain uses TRBV15 and TRBJ2-1; D gene unclear. There are 15 residues in the CDR3. Germline V gives CDR1 LNHNV, CDR2 YYDKDF (reference sequence). The V end was cut by 0 bases, the J end by 3 bases, with 9 bases between.

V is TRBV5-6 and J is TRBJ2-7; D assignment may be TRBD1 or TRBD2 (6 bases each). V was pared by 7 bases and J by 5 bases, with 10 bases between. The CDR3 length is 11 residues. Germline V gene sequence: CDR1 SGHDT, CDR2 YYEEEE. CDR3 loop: CASGGPNEQYF. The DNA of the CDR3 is TGTGCCAGCGGGGGGCCGAACGAGCAGTACTTC.

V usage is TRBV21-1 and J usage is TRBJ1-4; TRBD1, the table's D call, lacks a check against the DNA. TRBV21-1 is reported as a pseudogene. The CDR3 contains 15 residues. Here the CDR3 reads CASSPGNATNEKLFF. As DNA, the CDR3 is TGTGCCAGCAGCCCAGGTAATGCAACTAATGAAAAACTGTTTTTT.

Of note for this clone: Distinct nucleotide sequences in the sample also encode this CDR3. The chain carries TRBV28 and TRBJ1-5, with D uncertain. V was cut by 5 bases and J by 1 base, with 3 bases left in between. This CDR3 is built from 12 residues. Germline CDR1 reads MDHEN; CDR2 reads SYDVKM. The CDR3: CASSPSNQPQHF. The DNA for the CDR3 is TGTGCCAGCAGTCCGAGCAATCAGCCCCAGCATTTT.

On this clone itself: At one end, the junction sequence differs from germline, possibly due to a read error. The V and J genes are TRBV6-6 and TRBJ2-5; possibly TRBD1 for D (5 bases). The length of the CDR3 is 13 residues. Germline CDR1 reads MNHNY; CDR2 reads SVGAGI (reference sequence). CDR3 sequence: CASSYWGPETQYF. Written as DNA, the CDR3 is TGTGCCAGCAGCTACTGGGGCCCGGAGACCCAGTACTTC.

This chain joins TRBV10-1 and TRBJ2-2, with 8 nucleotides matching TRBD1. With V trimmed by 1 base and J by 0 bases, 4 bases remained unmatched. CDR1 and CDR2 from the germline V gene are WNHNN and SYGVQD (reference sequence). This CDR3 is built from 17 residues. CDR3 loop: CASSEFAQGANTGELFF. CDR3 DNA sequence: TGCGCCAGCAGTGAGTTCGCACAGGGGGCGAACACCGGGGAGCTGTTTTTT.

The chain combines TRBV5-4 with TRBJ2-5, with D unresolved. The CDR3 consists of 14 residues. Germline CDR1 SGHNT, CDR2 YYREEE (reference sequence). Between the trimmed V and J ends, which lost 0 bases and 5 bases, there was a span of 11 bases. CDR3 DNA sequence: TGTGCCAGCAGCTTGGATTCCCATGAGGAGACCCAGTACTTC. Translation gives CASSLDSHEETQYF.

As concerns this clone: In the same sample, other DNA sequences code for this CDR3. CDR3 bases: TGTGCCAGCAGTTTTCTCGGCGAGCAGTACTTC. Amino acid sequence: CASSFLGEQYF. The chain couples TRBV28 to TRBJ2-7; D gene unclear. CDR1 and CDR2 (germline): MDHEN, SYDVKM. Trimming removed 3 bases at V and 6 bases at J, with 6 bases between. The CDR3 is 11 residues long.

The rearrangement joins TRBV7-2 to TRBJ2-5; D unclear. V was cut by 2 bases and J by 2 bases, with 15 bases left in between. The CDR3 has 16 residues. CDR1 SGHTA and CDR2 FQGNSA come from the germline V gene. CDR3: CASSLRLVFGQETQYF. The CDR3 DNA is TGTGCCAGCAGCTTAAGGCTAGTTTTTGGTCAAGAGACCCAGTACTTC.

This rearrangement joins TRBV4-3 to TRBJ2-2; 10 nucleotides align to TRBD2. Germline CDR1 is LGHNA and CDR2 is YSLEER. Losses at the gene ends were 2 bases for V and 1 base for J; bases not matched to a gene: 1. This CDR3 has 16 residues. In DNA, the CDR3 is TGCGCCAGCAGCCAACTAGCGGGGGAGAACACCGGGGAGCTGTTTTTT. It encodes CASSQLAGENTGELFF.

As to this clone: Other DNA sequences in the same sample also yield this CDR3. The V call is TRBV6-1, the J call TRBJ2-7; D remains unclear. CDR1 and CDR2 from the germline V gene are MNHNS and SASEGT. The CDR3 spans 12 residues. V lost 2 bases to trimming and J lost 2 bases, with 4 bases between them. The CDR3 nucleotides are TGTGCCAGCAGTGAAACCCCCTACGAGCAGTACTTC. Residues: CASSETPYEQYF.

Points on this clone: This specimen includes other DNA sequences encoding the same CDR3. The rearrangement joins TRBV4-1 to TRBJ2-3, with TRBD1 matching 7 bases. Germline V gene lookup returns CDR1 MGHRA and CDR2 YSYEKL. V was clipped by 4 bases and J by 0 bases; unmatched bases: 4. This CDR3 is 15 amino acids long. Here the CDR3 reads CASSPGTASTDTQYF. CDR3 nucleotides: TGCGCCAGCAGCCCCGGGACAGCTAGCACAGATACGCAGTATTTT.

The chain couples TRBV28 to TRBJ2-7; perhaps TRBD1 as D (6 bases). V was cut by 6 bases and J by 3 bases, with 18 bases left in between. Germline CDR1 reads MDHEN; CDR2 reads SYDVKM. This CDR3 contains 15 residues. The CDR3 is CASSFPTGLNYEQYF. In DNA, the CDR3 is TGTGCCAGCAGCTTCCCGACAGGACTTAACTACGAGCAGTACTTC.

In DNA, the CDR3 is TGTGCCAGTAGCAAAGACAGGGAAGGAAGCACTGAAGCTTTCTTT. It codes for CASSKDREGSTEAFF. This sequence joins TRBV19 and TRBJ1-1; TRBD1 matches at 7 bases. V lost 6 bases and J lost 4; bases outside the gene matches: 11. The germline V gene has CDR1 LNHDA and CDR2 SQIVND (reference sequence). This CDR3 contains 15 residues.

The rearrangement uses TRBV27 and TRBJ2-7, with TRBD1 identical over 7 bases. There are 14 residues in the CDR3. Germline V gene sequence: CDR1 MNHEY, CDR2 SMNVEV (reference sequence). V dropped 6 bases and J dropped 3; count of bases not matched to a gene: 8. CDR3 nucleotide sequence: TGTGCCAGCAGCTTGACAGGGATCGGCTACGAGCAGTACTTC. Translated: CASSLTGIGYEQYF.

The CDR3 DNA is TGTGCCAGCAGCTTGGGGGGACTAGCGGGAGTCGAGCAGTACTTC. Its translation: CASSLGGLAGVEQYF. The rearrangement uses TRBV5-6 and TRBJ2-7; 14 nucleotides line up with TRBD2. CDR1 is SGHDT, CDR2 YYEEEE, per germline. The CDR3 covers 15 residues. The V gene end was trimmed by 0 bases and the J gene end by 6 bases; junction bases not matched to a gene: 2.

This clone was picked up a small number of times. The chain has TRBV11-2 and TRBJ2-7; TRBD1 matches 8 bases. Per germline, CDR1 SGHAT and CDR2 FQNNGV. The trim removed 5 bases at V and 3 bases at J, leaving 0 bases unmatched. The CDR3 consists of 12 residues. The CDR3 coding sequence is TGTGCCAGCAGCGGACAGGGCTACGAGCAGTACTTC. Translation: CASSGQGYEQYF. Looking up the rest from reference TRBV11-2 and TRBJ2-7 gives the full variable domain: EAGVAQSPRYKIIEKRQSVAFWCNPISGHATLYWYQQILGQGPKLLIQFQNNGVVDDSQLPKDRFSAERLKGVDSTLKIQPAKLEDSAVYLCASSGQGYEQYFGPGTRLTVT.

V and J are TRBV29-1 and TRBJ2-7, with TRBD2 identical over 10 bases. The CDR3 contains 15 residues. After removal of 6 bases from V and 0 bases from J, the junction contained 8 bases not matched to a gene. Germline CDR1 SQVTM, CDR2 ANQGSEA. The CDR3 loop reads CSVTIAGGPSYEQYF. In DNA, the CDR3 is TGCAGCGTAACCATAGCGGGAGGCCCCTCCTACGAGCAGTACTTC.

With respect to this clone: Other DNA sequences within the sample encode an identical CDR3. This CDR3 reads CASSLGQGAYEQYF. In DNA, the CDR3 is TGTGCCAGCAGCTTGGGGCAGGGGGCCTACGAGCAGTACTTC. V and J are TRBV11-2 and TRBJ2-7, with 7 nucleotides matching TRBD1. Germline loops: CDR1 SGHAT, CDR2 FQNNGV. CDR3 length: 14 amino acids. The V segment lost 3 bases and the J segment 2 bases; nucleotides outside the gene matches: 4. Full variable domain (remainder filled in from reference TRBV11-2 and TRBJ2-7): EAGVAQSPRYKIIEKRQSVAFWCNPISGHATLYWYQQILGQGPKLLIQFQNNGVVDDSQLPKDRFSAERLKGVDSTLKIQPAKLEDSAVYLCASSLGQGAYEQYFGPGTRLTVT.

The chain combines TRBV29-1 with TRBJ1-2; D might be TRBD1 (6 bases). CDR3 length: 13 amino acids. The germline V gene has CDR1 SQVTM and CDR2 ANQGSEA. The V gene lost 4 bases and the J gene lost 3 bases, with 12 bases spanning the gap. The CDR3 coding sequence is TGCAGCGTTGCTACAGGGTCATACTATGGCTACACCTTC. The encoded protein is CSVATGSYYGYTF. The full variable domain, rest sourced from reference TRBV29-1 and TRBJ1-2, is SAVISQKPSRDICQRGTSLTIQCQVDSQVTMMFWYRQQPGQSLTLIATANQGSEATYESGFVIDKFPISRPNLTFSTLTVSNMSPEDSSIYLCSVATGSYYGYTFGSGTRLTVV.

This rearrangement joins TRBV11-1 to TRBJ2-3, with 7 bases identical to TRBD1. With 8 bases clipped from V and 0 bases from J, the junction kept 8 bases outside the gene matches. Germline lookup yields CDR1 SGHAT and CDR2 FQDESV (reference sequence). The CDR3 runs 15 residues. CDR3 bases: TGTGCCAGCGAACTCCGGGACAGTAGCACAGATACGCAGTATTTT. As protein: CASELRDSSTDTQYF.

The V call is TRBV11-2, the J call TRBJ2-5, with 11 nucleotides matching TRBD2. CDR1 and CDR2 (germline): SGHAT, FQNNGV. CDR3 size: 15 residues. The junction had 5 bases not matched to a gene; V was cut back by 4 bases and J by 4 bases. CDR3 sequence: CASSSLTSGTETQYF. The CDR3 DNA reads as TGTGCCAGCAGCTCCCTGACTAGCGGGACAGAGACCCAGTACTTC.

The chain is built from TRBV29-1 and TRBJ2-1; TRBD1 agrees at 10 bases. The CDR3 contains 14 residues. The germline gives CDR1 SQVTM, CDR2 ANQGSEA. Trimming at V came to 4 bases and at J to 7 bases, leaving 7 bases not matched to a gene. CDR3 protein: CSVAGQGMVNEQFF. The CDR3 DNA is TGCAGCGTTGCGGGACAGGGGATGGTAAATGAGCAGTTCTTC.

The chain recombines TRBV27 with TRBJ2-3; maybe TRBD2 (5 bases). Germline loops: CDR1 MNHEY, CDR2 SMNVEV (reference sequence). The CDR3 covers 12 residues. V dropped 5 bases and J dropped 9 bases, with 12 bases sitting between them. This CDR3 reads CASSDGLITQYF. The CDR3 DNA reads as TGTGCCAGCAGTGACGGACTGATAACGCAGTATTTT.

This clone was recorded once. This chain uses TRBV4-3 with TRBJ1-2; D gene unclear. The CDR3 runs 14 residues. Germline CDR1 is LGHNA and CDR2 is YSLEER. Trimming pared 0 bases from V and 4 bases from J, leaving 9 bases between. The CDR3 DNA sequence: TGCGCCAGCAGCCAAGACTACAGCTCCTATGGCTACACCTTC. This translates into CASSQDYSSYGYTF.

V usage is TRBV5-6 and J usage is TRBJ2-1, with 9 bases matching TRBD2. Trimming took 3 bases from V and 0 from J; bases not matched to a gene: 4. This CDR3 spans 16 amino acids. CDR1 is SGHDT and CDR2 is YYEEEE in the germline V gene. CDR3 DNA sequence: TGTGCCAGCAGCTCGATGACTAGCGGCTCCTACAATGAGCAGTTCTTC. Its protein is CASSSMTSGSYNEQFF.

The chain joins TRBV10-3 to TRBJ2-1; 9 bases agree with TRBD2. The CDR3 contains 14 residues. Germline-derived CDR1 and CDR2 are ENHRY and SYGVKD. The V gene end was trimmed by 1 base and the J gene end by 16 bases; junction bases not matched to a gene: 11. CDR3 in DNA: TGTGCCATCAGTGAGTTTAGCGGGGGATGGCCGATCTTCTTC. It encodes CAISEFSGGWPIFF.